These 3 T cell receptor beta chains came from one sample sequenced in a study of TIL therapy for anti-PD-1-resistant metastatic lung cancer. As to time point: pre-treatment sample, taken before nivolumab and TIL therapy. Tumor tissue came from excised metastases, mostly pleural nodules or supraclavicular lymph nodes. Sequencing used immunoSEQ v3. Produced via immunoSEQ multiplex PCR; TCRdb's table is partial and in-frame only. The table shows fewer than 30,000 clones, with under 80% occurring only once. The starting material was tumor tissue, obtained at baseline. The source is a woman between 30 and 85 years old with non-small cell lung cancer.

The chain joins TRBV27 to TRBJ2-3; no clear D. Per the germline V gene, CDR1 is MNHEY and CDR2 is SMNVEV (reference sequence). Trimming pared 5 bases from V and 3 bases from J, leaving 15 bases between. This CDR3 is built from 15 residues. CDR3 loop: CASSTRQSSTDTQYF. CDR3 DNA sequence: TGTGCCAGCAGTACCCGCCAGAGTAGTACAGATACGCAGTATTTT.

In the case of this clone: At one boundary the junction diverges from the germline segment, which might be a read error. The CDR3 bases are TGTGCGAGCAGTCGGGGGGCTGGCACAGATACGCAGTATTTT. Translation: CASSRGAGTDTQYF. The chain is built from TRBV9 and TRBJ2-3, with D possibly being TRBD2 (7 bases). The CDR3 covers 14 residues. Germline lookup yields CDR1 SGDLS and CDR2 YYNGEE.

The gene calls are TRBV5-4 and TRBJ1-1; TRBD1 might be the D (5 bases). This CDR3 comprises 16 residues. With 9 bases removed from V and 6 bases from J, the gap between germline ends came to 27 bases. Germline V CDR1 and CDR2: SGHNT, YYREEE (reference sequence). CDR3 residues: CATTALETALWAEAFF. The CDR3 coding sequence is TGTGCCACCACGGCCTTGGAGACAGCGCTTTGGGCTGAAGCTTTCTTT.